Sequencing of this T cell receptor beta chain was carried out in a study of shared clonotypes between healthy human individuals. Details on this clone: Its cognate antigen is unknown.

Under the authors' procedure: Junction-only sequences without quality scores were provided by ImmunoSEQ, so filtering was different. The protocol was immunoSEQ multiplex PCR, while the TCRdb copy is restricted to in-frame clones and leaves out a portion. That table furnishes V, J and clone size, whereas the DNA furnished D and trimming. The table includes 2 million to 3 million clones, over 85% detected once. The CDR3 consists of 14 residues. Germline-derived CDR1 and CDR2 are SGHNT and YENEEA. The V gene lost 0 bases and the J gene lost 6 bases, with 9 bases spanning the gap. Study-wide points: Larger estimated richness was generally recorded for naive subsets relative to memory subsets. When compared with the clonotypes that were shared by all four sorted-subset donors, the non-shared clonotypes turned out to have lower generation probabilities. The naive CD4 repertoires of several donors were compared, and approximately 5% of clonotypes were shared.

The sequenced sample was naive CD4+ T cells from PBMCs. Subset described: CD45RA+ positively selected. The chain combines TRBV11-3 with TRBJ2-1; tentatively, D is TRBD2 (6 bases). This receptor was taken from a man in his late teens or twenties in good health. Some clones in this sample may be carry-over from other donors' samples. This chain's CDR3 is CASSLDPTSNEQFF. Here the CDR3 DNA reads TGTGCCAGCAGCTTAGATCCGACTAGCAATGAGCAGTTCTTC.